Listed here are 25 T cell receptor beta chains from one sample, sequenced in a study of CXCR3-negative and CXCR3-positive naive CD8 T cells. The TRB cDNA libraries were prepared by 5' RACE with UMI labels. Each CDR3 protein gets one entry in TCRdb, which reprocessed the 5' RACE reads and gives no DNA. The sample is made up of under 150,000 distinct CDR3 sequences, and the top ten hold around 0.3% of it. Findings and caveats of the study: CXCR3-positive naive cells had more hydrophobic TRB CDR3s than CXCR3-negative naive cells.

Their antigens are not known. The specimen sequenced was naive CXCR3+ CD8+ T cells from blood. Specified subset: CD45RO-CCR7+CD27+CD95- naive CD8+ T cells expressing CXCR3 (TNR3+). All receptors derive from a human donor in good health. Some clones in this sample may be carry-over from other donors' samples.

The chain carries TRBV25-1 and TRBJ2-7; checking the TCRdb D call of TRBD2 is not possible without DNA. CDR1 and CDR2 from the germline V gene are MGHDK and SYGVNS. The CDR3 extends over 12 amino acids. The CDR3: CAAGLAGAEQYF.

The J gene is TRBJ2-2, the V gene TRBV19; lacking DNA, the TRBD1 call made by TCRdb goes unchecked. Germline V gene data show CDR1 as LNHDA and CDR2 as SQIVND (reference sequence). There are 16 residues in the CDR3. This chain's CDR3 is CASSWAGKLDTGELFF.

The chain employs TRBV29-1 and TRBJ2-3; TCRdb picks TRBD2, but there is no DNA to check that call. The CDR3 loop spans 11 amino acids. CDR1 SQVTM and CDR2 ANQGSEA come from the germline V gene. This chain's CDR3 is CSVYWDYTQYF.

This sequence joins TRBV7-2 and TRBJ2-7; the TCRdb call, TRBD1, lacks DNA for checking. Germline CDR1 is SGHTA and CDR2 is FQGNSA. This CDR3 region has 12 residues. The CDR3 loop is CASTQGGVEQYF.

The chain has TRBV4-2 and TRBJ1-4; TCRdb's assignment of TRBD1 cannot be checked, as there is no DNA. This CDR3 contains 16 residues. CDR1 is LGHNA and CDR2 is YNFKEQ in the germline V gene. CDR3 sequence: CASSQASDSYNEKLFF.

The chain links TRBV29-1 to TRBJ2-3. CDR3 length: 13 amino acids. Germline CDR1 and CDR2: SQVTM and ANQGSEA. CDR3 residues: CSVEVVNTDTQYF.

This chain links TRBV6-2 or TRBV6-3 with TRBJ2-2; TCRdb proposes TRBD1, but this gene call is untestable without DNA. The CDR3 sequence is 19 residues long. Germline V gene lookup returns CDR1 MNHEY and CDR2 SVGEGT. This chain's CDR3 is CASSYSTLPGQGSTGELFF.

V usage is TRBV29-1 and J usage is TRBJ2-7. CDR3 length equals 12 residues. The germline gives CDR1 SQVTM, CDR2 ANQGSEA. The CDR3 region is CSVGAETAEQYF.

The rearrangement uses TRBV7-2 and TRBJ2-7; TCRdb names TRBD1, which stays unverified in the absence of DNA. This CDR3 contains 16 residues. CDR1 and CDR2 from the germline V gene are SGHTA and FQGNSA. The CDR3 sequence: CASSLGMGQALYEQYF. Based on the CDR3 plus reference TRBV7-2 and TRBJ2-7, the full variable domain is GAGVSQSPSNKVTEKGKDVELRCDPISGHTALYWYRQSLGQGLEFLIYFQGNSAPDKSGLPSDRFSAERTGGSVSTLTIQRTQQEDSAVYLCASSLGMGQALYEQYFGPGTRLTVT.

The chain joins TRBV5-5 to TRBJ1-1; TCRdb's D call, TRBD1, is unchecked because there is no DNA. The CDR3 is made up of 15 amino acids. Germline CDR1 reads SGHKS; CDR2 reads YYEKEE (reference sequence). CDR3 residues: CASDWTGRRITEAFF.

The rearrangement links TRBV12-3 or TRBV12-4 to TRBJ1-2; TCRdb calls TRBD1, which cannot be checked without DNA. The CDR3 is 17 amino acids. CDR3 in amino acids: CASSLWAGATSQDGYTF.

The CDR3 sequence is CASSFGQSMNTEAFF. This chain links TRBV5-6 with TRBJ1-1; TCRdb picks TRBD1, but there is no DNA to check that call. Germline V gene data show CDR1 as SGHDT and CDR2 as YYEEEE. This CDR3 comprises 15 residues.

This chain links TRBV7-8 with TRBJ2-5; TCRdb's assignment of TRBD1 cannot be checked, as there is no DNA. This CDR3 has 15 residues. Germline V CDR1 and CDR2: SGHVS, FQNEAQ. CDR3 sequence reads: CASSFAPDSGETQYF.

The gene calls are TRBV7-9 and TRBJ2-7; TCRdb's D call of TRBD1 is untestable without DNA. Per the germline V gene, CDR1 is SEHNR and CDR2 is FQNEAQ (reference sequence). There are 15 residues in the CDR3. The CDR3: CASSPPLPGSYEQYF.

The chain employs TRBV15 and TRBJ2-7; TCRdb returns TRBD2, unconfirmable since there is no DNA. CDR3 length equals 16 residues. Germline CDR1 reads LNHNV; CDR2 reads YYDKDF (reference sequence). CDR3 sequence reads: CATSTERGSGAYEQYF. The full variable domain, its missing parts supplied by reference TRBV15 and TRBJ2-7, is DAMVIQNPRYQVTQFGKPVTLSCSQTLNHNVMYWYQQKSSQAPKLLFHYYDKDFNNEADTPDNFQSRRPNTSFCFLDIRSPGLGDTAMYLCATSTERGSGAYEQYFGPGTRLTVT.

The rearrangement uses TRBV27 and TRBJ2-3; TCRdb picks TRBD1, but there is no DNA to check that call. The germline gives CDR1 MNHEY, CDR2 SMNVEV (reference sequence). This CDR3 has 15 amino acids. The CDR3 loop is CASTAGTLRTDTQYF.

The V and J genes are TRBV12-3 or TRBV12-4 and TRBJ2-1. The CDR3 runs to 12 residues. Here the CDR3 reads CAIVTSYNEQFF.

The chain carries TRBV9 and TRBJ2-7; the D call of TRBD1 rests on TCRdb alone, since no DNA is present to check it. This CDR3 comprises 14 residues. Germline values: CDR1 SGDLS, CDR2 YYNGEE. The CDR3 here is CASSGGEGTYEQYF.

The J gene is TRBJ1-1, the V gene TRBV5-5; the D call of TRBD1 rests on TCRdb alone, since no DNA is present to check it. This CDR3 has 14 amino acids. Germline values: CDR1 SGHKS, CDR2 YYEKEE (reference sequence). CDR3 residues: CASAEQGAWTEAFF.

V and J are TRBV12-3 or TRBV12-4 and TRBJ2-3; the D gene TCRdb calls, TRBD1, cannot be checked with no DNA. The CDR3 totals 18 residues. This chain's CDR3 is CASSFPGLGGVSTDTQYF.

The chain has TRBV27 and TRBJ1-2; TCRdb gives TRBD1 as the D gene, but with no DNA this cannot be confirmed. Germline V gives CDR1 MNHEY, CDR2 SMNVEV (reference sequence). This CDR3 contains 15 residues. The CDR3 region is CASSLQGTANYGYTF.

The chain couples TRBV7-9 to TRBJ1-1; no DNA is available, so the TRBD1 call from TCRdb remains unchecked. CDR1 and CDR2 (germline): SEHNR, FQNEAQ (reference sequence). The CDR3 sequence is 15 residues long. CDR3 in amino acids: CASTNWGQGNTEAFF.

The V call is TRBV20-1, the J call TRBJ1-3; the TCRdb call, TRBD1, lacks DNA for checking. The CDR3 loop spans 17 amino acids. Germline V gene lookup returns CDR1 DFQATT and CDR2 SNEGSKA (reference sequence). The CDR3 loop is CSARGFRTGISGNTIYF.

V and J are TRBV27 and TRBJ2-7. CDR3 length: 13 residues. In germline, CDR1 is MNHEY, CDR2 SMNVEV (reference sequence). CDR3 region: CASSVERHYEQYF.

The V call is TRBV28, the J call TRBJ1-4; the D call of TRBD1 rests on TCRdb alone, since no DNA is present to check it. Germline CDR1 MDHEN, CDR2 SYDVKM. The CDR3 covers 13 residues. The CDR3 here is CASRKGALEKLFF.